Below, 22 T cell receptor beta chains from the same sample are listed, as sequenced in a study of T-cell reconstitution after alpha-beta-depleted transplantation in children. Unique molecular identifiers were incorporated when the TCRbeta library was constructed. MiXCR, run by TCRdb on the PCR reads, gives a single entry per CDR3 protein. This table has about 400,000 distinct CDR3 sequences, about a fifth appearing once. The input for sequencing was PBMCs from the stem cell graft donor, taken from the stem cell graft. Every receptor here comes from a human donor who donated a stem cell graft to a child with acute myeloid leukemia.

This clonotype has more than one count but fewer than ten. The J gene is TRBJ2-3, the V gene TRBV20-1; D gene ambiguous. Trimming pared 2 bases from V and 4 bases from J, leaving 16 bases between. CDR1 and CDR2 from the germline V gene are DFQATT and SNEGSKA (reference sequence). The CDR3 is made up of 15 amino acids. The CDR3: CSARNPSPVSDTQYF. For the CDR3, the DNA is TGCAGTGCTAGAAACCCGTCACCAGTATCAGATACGCAGTATTTT.

Many counts were recorded for this clonotype. This chain connects TRBV28 to TRBJ2-7, with D tentatively TRBD1 (5 bases). The CDR3 totals 13 residues. Germline V CDR1 and CDR2: MDHEN, SYDVKM. The germline V and J ends were trimmed by 6 bases and 3 bases, with 12 bases remaining between them. This CDR3 is CASRGRVGYEQYF. The CDR3 coding sequence is TGTGCCAGCAGGGGGCGAGTAGGCTACGAGCAGTACTTC. The entire variable domain, with the rest obtained from reference TRBV28 and TRBJ2-7, is as follows: DVKVTQSSRYLVKRTGEKVFLECVQDMDHENMFWYRQDPGLGLRLIYFSYDVKMKEKGDIPEGYSVSREKKERFSLILESASTNQTSMYLCASRGRVGYEQYFGPGTRLTVT.

The chain carries TRBV27 and TRBJ2-3; tentatively, D is TRBD2 (5 bases). This CDR3 has 15 amino acids. With 2 bases removed from V and 0 bases from J, the gap between germline ends came to 9 bases. Germline V gene sequence: CDR1 MNHEY, CDR2 SMNVEV (reference sequence). Here the CDR3 reads CASSLQKRSTDTQYF. In DNA, the CDR3 is TGTGCCAGCAGTTTACAGAAGCGGAGCACAGATACGCAGTATTTT.

The CDR3, as DNA: TGTGCCAGCAGCCCTAGCGGGAGTAACGAGCAGTACTTC. Its protein product is CASSPSGSNEQYF. The V and J genes are TRBV7-9 and TRBJ2-7; 10 bases align to TRBD2. With V trimmed by 5 bases and J by 5 bases, 3 bases remained unmatched. The CDR3 has 13 amino acids. Looked up from germline, CDR1 is SEHNR and CDR2 is FQNEAQ (reference sequence). Looking up the rest from reference TRBV7-9 and TRBJ2-7 gives the full variable domain: DTGVSQNPRHKITKRGQNVTFRCDPISEHNRLYWYRQTLGQGPEFLTYFQNEAQLEKSRLLSDRFSAERPKGSFSTLEIQRTEQGDSAMYLCASSPSGSNEQYFGPGTRLTVT.

The rearrangement uses TRBV12-3 or TRBV12-4 and TRBJ2-4, with TRBD2 identical over 7 bases. The CDR3 sequence is 17 residues long. V lost 6 bases to trimming and J lost 0 bases; unmatched junction nucleotides: 11. The CDR3 loop is CASRNSGPSIAKNIQYF. The CDR3 DNA reads as TGTGCCAGCAGAAATAGCGGGCCTAGTATAGCCAAAAACATTCAGTACTTC.

This clonotype was seen a few times. This chain links TRBV20-1 with TRBJ2-5; TRBD2 agrees at 7 bases. This CDR3 region has 17 residues. Per germline, CDR1 DFQATT and CDR2 SNEGSKA (reference sequence). Trimming cost V 1 base and J 5 bases; bases outside gene matches: 16. Written as DNA, the CDR3 is TGCAGTGCTAGAGGGGACTTTTGGGGGGAGGGCCTCGAGACCCAGTACTTC. It yields the protein CSARGDFWGEGLETQYF.

The table lists this clonotype with many counts. The gene calls are TRBV29-1 and TRBJ1-2, with unresolved D. Germline V lookup: CDR1 SQVTM, CDR2 ANQGSEA. The length of the CDR3 is 12 residues. V was shortened by 4 bases and J by 2 bases, with 8 bases between the two germline ends. The CDR3 coding sequence is TGCAGCGTTGTCGACCAGAACTATGGCTACACCTTC. The encoded protein is CSVVDQNYGYTF.

The rearrangement links TRBV28 to TRBJ1-6, with 8 bases aligning to TRBD1. Germline-derived CDR1 and CDR2 are MDHEN and SYDVKM. Trimming took 6 bases from V and 7 from J; bases not matched to a gene: 8. The CDR3 runs 15 residues. The CDR3 spells CASRILTGANSPLHF. In DNA form, the CDR3 reads TGTGCCAGCAGGATCTTGACAGGGGCGAATTCACCCCTCCACTTT.

The chain links TRBV5-5 to TRBJ1-5; no definite D call. The CDR3 is made up of 14 amino acids. Germline-derived CDR1 and CDR2 are SGHKS and YYEKEE (reference sequence). V was pared by 9 bases and J by 3 bases, with 16 bases between. CDR3 residues: CATAEFPVNQPQHF. The CDR3 region has the DNA TGTGCCACCGCAGAATTCCCGGTCAATCAGCCCCAGCATTTT.

The chain uses TRBV12-3 or TRBV12-4 and TRBJ1-2; perhaps TRBD1 as D (6 bases). The CDR3 runs to 12 residues. V lost 10 bases and J lost 8, with 17 bases in between. The CDR3 DNA is TGTGCCATAACGAAACAGGGACGCGGCTACACCTTC. This codes for CAITKQGRGYTF.

The chain recombines TRBV25-1 with TRBJ2-1; 7 bases are shared with TRBD2. J lost 0 bases, V lost 6 bases, and 17 bases had no gene match. The CDR3 runs 19 residues. Germline V gene lookup returns CDR1 MGHDK and CDR2 SYGVNS. Here the CDR3 DNA reads TGTGCCAGCAGCGAAGGGGCTAGCGGTGAGCGGGCCTCCTACAATGAGCAGTTCTTC. It is translated as CASSEGASGERASYNEQFF.

The table lists this clonotype with a few counts. The rearrangement links TRBV12-3 or TRBV12-4 to TRBJ2-1; 8 bases line up with TRBD1. This CDR3 has 15 residues. Trimming cost V 6 bases and J 5 bases; bases outside gene matches: 9. Here the CDR3 DNA reads TGTGCCAGCAGCTTCCGACAGGGGTCGGACAATGAGCAGTTCTTC. The encoded protein is CASSFRQGSDNEQFF.

This clonotype was recorded at least ten times. V is TRBV20-1 and J is TRBJ2-5, with D possibly being TRBD1 or TRBD2 (5 bases each). This CDR3 spans 12 amino acids. Germline lookup yields CDR1 DFQATT and CDR2 SNEGSKA (reference sequence). The V and J ends lost 4 bases and 3 bases respectively, with 9 bases between them. DNA for the CDR3: TGCAGTGCTATGGGGGAGAAAGAGACCCAGTACTTC. Encoded protein: CSAMGEKETQYF.

J is TRBJ2-1 and V is TRBV6-2 or TRBV6-3, with 8 bases lining up with TRBD2. Losses at the gene ends were 10 bases for V and 4 bases for J; bases not matched to a gene: 9. This CDR3 contains 14 residues. Germline CDR1 is MNHEY and CDR2 is SVGEGT. The CDR3 sequence is CATIGLAGYNEQFF. DNA for the CDR3: TGTGCCACCATCGGGCTAGCGGGTTACAATGAGCAGTTCTTC.

This clonotype came up many times. The chain combines TRBV12-5 with TRBJ2-4; TRBD2 is a possible D gene (7 bases). V was cut by 0 bases and J by 7 bases, with 19 bases left in between. The germline CDR1 and CDR2 sequences are LGHNT and FRNRAP. CDR3 length: 17 amino acids. CDR3 nucleotides: TGTGCTAGTGGTTTGGTAAAAGGAGGGGGGGCAAGGAACATTCAGTACTTC. Translated, it gives CASGLVKGGGARNIQYF.

This clonotype has at least ten counts. The DNA of the CDR3 is TGTGCCAGCAGCCTCCAGACAGGGGGAGTTTATGGCTACACCTTC. This translates into CASSLQTGGVYGYTF. The rearrangement uses TRBV7-2 and TRBJ1-2; 9 bases fit TRBD1. Germline assignment: CDR1 SGHTA and CDR2 FQGNSA. V trimming: 5 bases; J trimming: 5 bases; junction bases outside the gene matches: 9. The CDR3 runs 15 residues.

This clonotype appeared many times. The chain carries TRBV27 and TRBJ2-3, with 10 bases matching TRBD2. V shed 8 bases and J 4 bases; nucleotides not matched to a gene: 6. Germline V lookup: CDR1 MNHEY, CDR2 SMNVEV (reference sequence). The length of the CDR3 is 14 residues. CDR3 in DNA: TGTGCCAGCTTAAAAGCGGGAGGGCCAGATACGCAGTATTTT. This encodes CASLKAGGPDTQYF.

This clonotype was seen ten or more times. The CDR3 DNA is TGTGCCAGCAGCCCCATTACTGAAGCTTTCTTT. Its translation is CASSPITEAFF. The rearrangement links TRBV12-3 or TRBV12-4 to TRBJ1-1; D unclear. V lost 6 bases, J lost 5 bases, and 7 bases lay in between. The length of the CDR3 is 11 residues.

This clonotype has just a few counts. The chain recombines TRBV20-1 with TRBJ1-3, with TRBD1 identical over 8 bases. Germline V gene data show CDR1 as DFQATT and CDR2 as SNEGSKA (reference sequence). The CDR3 has 13 amino acids. V shed 5 bases and J 8 bases; nucleotides not matched to a gene: 8. CDR3 amino acids: CSAWDQGADTIYF. CDR3 nucleotides: TGCAGTGCTTGGGACCAGGGGGCAGACACCATATATTTT.

This clonotype was seen ten or more times. The rearrangement joins TRBV20-1 to TRBJ2-3; 9 nucleotides line up with TRBD1. This CDR3 comprises 13 residues. In germline, CDR1 is DFQATT, CDR2 SNEGSKA (reference sequence). Germline trimming cut 5 bases from V and 9 bases from J; bases unmatched to any gene: 9. The CDR3 DNA reads TGCAGTGCTCAGGACAGGGGCATTTACACGCAGTATTTT. Amino acids: CSAQDRGIYTQYF.

This clonotype was picked up a small number of times. This chain uses TRBV12-3 or TRBV12-4 with TRBJ1-1; D ambiguous. Trimming took off 4 bases at V and 0 bases at J, with 9 bases between the two ends. CDR3 length: 14 residues. CDR3 loop: CASSYRVLNTEAFF. The DNA for the CDR3 is TGTGCCAGCAGTTATCGAGTTCTGAACACTGAAGCTTTCTTT.

This chain links TRBV7-9 with TRBJ2-1; D might be TRBD1 or TRBD2, each matching 7 bases. V lost 3 bases, J lost 4 bases, and 13 bases lay in between. In germline, CDR1 is SEHNR, CDR2 FQNEAQ (reference sequence). The CDR3 runs to 15 residues. The CDR3 sequence is CASSLAGDRYNEQFF. CDR3 nucleotide sequence: TGTGCCAGCAGCTTGGCGGGGGACAGATACAATGAGCAGTTCTTC.